This passage covers 26 T cell receptor beta chains from one sample sequenced in a study of T cell responses to AZD1222 COVID-19 vaccine. Assay used: immunoSEQ multiplex PCR; TCRdb lists only in-frame clones, some missing. Of about 140,000 clones in the sample, more than 85% were seen once. The sample consisted of peripheral blood, taken on day 0 of MenACWY control vaccination. These receptors were collected from an adult in good health.

The CDR3 DNA reads TGTGCCAGCAGGGCCCAGGGACCTAGCAATCAGCCCCAGCATTTT. Amino acids: CASRAQGPSNQPQHF. The J gene is TRBJ1-5, the V gene TRBV27; perhaps TRBD1 as D (5 bases). Trimming removed 6 bases at V and 0 bases at J, with 12 bases between. The germline V gene encodes CDR1 MNHEY and CDR2 SMNVEV (reference sequence). The CDR3 sequence is 15 residues long.

CDR3 protein: CASSPGTTGYEQYF. In DNA, the CDR3 is TGTGCCAGCAGCCCCGGGACTACGGGGTACGAGCAGTACTTC. The chain links TRBV9 to TRBJ2-7, with TRBD2 matching over 7 bases. The junction had 8 bases not matched to a gene; V was cut back by 4 bases and J by 4 bases. The CDR3 spans 14 residues. Germline V gene data show CDR1 as SGDLS and CDR2 as YYNGEE.

V usage is TRBV11-1 and J usage is TRBJ1-3; D gene ambiguous. V was trimmed by 8 bases and J by 3 bases, leaving 5 bases between them. Germline V CDR1 and CDR2: SGHAT, FQDESV (reference sequence). The CDR3 covers 11 residues. CDR3: CASEIGNTIYF. DNA of the CDR3: TGTGCCAGCGAGATTGGAAACACCATATATTTT. Combining the CDR3 with reference TRBV11-1 and TRBJ1-3 gives the whole variable domain EAEVAQSPRYKITEKSQAVAFWCDPISGHATLYWYRQILGQGPELLVQFQDESVVDDSQLPKDRFSAERLKGVDSTLKIQPAELGDSAMYLCASEIGNTIYFGEGSWLTVV.

This clone was detected once. The rearrangement uses TRBV10-1 and TRBJ2-6, with D perhaps TRBD1 (6 bases). There are 16 residues in the CDR3. V shed 6 bases and J shed 4 bases, with 16 bases lying between them. Per germline, CDR1 WNHNN and CDR2 SYGVQD (reference sequence). The DNA for the CDR3 is TGCGCCAGCAGCCACAGGGACCAACCCGGGGCCAACGTCCTGACTTTC. As protein: CASSHRDQPGANVLTF.

The chain couples TRBV9 to TRBJ2-5; 8 bases are a match to TRBD2. This CDR3 has 15 residues. Germline CDR1 and CDR2: SGDLS and YYNGEE. Germline trimming cut 4 bases from V and 1 base from J; bases unmatched to any gene: 6. In nucleotides, the CDR3 is TGTGCCAGCAGCTATAGCGGGAATTTCCAAGAGACCCAGTACTTC. Residues: CASSYSGNFQETQYF.

The J gene is TRBJ2-5, the V gene TRBV4-1; maybe TRBD2 (6 bases). V was cut by 3 bases and J by 4 bases, with 12 bases left in between. There are 14 residues in the CDR3. Germline CDR1 MGHRA, CDR2 YSYEKL. The CDR3 sequence: CASSQDQGGETQYF. The CDR3, as DNA: TGCGCCAGCAGCCAGGACCAGGGAGGAGAGACCCAGTACTTC.

The V and J genes are TRBV6-1 and TRBJ2-7; D remains ambiguous. The CDR3 runs to 14 residues. Germline V lookup: CDR1 MNHNS, CDR2 SASEGT. Deletions cut 2 bases from V and 3 bases from J, with 11 bases between. The CDR3 is CASSEPGNNYEQYF. The CDR3 region has the DNA TGTGCCAGCAGTGAACCAGGCAATAACTACGAGCAGTACTTC.

This clone was seen just once. This chain joins TRBV5-1 and TRBJ2-1, with 7 bases aligning to TRBD2. Germline V lookup: CDR1 SGHRS, CDR2 YFSETQ. The V gene end was trimmed by 4 bases and the J gene end by 4 bases; junction bases not matched to a gene: 11. The CDR3 spans 16 residues. The DNA of the CDR3 is TGCGCCAGCAGCCAAGAGAGCGGGGCAGTTTACAATGAGCAGTTCTTC. Its translation is CASSQESGAVYNEQFF. The entire variable domain, with the rest obtained from reference TRBV5-1 and TRBJ2-1, is as follows: KAGVTQTPRYLIKTRGQQVTLSCSPISGHRSVSWYQQTPGQGLQFLFEYFSETQRNKGNFPGRFSGRQFSNSRSEMNVSTLELGDSALYLCASSQESGAVYNEQFFGPGTRLTVL.

This clone has only one observation. The V call is TRBV28, the J call TRBJ1-5; TRBD1 matches at 9 bases. V was pared by 3 bases and J by 12 bases, with 9 bases of the junction left unmatched. Germline-derived CDR1 and CDR2 are MDHEN and SYDVKM. The CDR3 extends over 14 amino acids. This CDR3 is CASSFRGTGLGQHF. The CDR3 coding sequence is TGTGCCAGCAGTTTTCGGGGGACAGGGTTAGGCCAGCATTTT.

CDR3 sequence reads: CASSTPSGGRETQYF. CDR3 sequence (DNA): TGTGCCAGTAGTACTCCGAGCGGGGGTAGAGAGACCCAGTACTTC. The chain links TRBV19 to TRBJ2-5; 8 nucleotides line up with TRBD2. The germline CDR1 and CDR2 sequences are LNHDA and SQIVND (reference sequence). This CDR3 comprises 15 residues. V gave up 4 bases and J gave up 4 bases; unmatched junction bases: 8.

The chain is built from TRBV18 and TRBJ2-1; 7 nucleotides align to TRBD1. This CDR3 contains 13 residues. V trimming: 2 bases; J trimming: 6 bases; junction bases outside the gene matches: 1. The germline V gene encodes CDR1 KGHSH and CDR2 LQKENI. CDR3 in DNA: TGTGCCAGCTCACCATCAGGGGGCAATGAGCAGTTCTTC. Amino acids: CASSPSGGNEQFF.

This clone has just a few counts. The gene calls are TRBV5-4 and TRBJ2-5; D may be TRBD2 (5 bases). CDR1 is SGHNT and CDR2 is YYREEE in the germline V gene (reference sequence). CDR3 length: 12 amino acids. V shed 3 bases and J shed 10 bases, with 13 bases lying between them. CDR3 residues: CASSWSPGDQYF. Written as DNA, the CDR3 is TGTGCCAGCAGCTGGTCCCCCGGGGACCAGTACTTC. Complete variable domain (other parts from reference TRBV5-4 and TRBJ2-5): ETGVTQSPTHLIKTRGQQVTLRCSSQSGHNTVSWYQQALGQGPQFIFQYYREEENGRGNFPPRFSGLQFPNYSSELNVNALELDDSALYLCASSWSPGDQYFGPGTRLLVL.

The gene calls are TRBV7-8 and TRBJ1-2; D is uncertain. This CDR3 has 14 amino acids. CDR1 is SGHVS and CDR2 is FQNEAQ in the germline V gene. V was cut by 1 base and J by 2 bases, with 8 bases left in between. The CDR3, as DNA: TGTGCCAGCAGCTTAGTGAACCTAAACTATGGCTACACCTTC. This sequence encodes CASSLVNLNYGYTF.

J is TRBJ1-1 and V is TRBV20-1; D is unresolved. Germline loops: CDR1 DFQATT, CDR2 SNEGSKA (reference sequence). Trimming removed 4 bases at V and 6 bases at J, with 9 bases between. This CDR3 spans 11 amino acids. CDR3 coding DNA: TGCAGTGCTATTCGGGGTTCTGAAGCTTTCTTT. Amino acid sequence: CSAIRGSEAFF.

J is TRBJ1-1 and V is TRBV6-5, with D unclear. Between the trimmed V and J ends, which lost 0 bases and 4 bases, there was a span of 15 bases. The germline V gene has CDR1 MNHEY and CDR2 SVGAGI. This CDR3 spans 16 amino acids. CDR3 DNA sequence: TGTGCCAGCAGTTACTCCAGAGCGTGGGCGGGCACTGAAGCTTTCTTT. This gives the protein CASSYSRAWAGTEAFF.

This chain uses TRBV5-6 with TRBJ1-6, with 10 bases identical to TRBD1. Trimming at V came to 5 bases and at J to 6 bases, leaving 11 bases not matched to a gene. The CDR3 is 17 amino acids. Germline V gives CDR1 SGHDT, CDR2 YYEEEE. CDR3 sequence (DNA): TGTGCCAGCAGTTCGAGAATGACAGGGGGCGGTAATTCACCCCTCCACTTT. Translation gives CASSSRMTGGGNSPLHF.

The chain links TRBV5-4 to TRBJ2-3; possible D gene TRBD2, 6 bases. Per the germline V gene, CDR1 is SGHNT and CDR2 is YYREEE (reference sequence). Deletions cut 4 bases from V and 0 bases from J, with 9 bases between. This CDR3 has 14 residues. The CDR3 DNA follows: TGTGCCAGCAGCCCAGCGGGCAGCACAGATACGCAGTATTTT. Its translation is CASSPAGSTDTQYF.

Worth noting for this clone: The same CDR3 can be traced to other DNA sequences in this sample. The CDR3 DNA follows: TGTGCCAGCAGCCAAAACTACAATGAGCAGTTCTTC. Protein product: CASSQNYNEQFF. The J gene is TRBJ2-1, the V gene TRBV14; D is unresolved. Germline CDR1 is SGHDN and CDR2 is FVKESK. V was trimmed by 2 bases and J by 3 bases, leaving 2 bases between them. The CDR3 runs to 12 residues.

This sequence joins TRBV19 and TRBJ2-7, with 9 bases lining up with TRBD2. The CDR3 runs to 15 residues. Germline-derived CDR1 and CDR2 are LNHDA and SQIVND (reference sequence). V was clipped by 6 bases and J by 2 bases; unmatched bases: 8. Here the CDR3 DNA reads TGTGCCAGTAGAAAGGGACTAGCAAACGCCTACGAGCAGTACTTC. Protein sequence: CASRKGLANAYEQYF.

The gene calls are TRBV19 and TRBJ1-5; no definite D call. V shed 2 bases and J shed 7 bases, with 18 bases lying between them. The CDR3 loop spans 16 amino acids. From germline, CDR1 is LNHDA and CDR2 SQIVND (reference sequence). This CDR3 reads CASSILGDILGQPQHF. As DNA, the CDR3 is TGTGCCAGTAGTATACTTGGAGACATATTGGGGCAGCCCCAGCATTTT.

The chain recombines TRBV10-3 with TRBJ2-1; 8 positions agree with TRBD1. V gave up 4 bases and J gave up 14 bases; unmatched junction bases: 7. Germline V CDR1 and CDR2: ENHRY, SYGVKD. There are 12 residues in the CDR3. The CDR3 DNA sequence: TGTGCCATCAGTGGTTCCGGGACAGGAGAGTTCTTC. Its protein product is CAISGSGTGEFF.

The genes are TRBV2 and TRBJ1-6, with D hard to call. The germline V gene encodes CDR1 SNHLY and CDR2 FYNNEI. The CDR3 extends over 13 amino acids. The CDR3 protein is CASQISYNSPLHF. CDR3 DNA sequence: TGTGCGTCTCAAATCTCCTATAATTCACCCCTCCACTTT.

The J gene is TRBJ1-2, the V gene TRBV27, with TRBD1 identical over 7 bases. Germline CDR1 reads MNHEY; CDR2 reads SMNVEV (reference sequence). The ends lost 6 bases at V and 3 bases at J; junction bases unmatched: 4. The CDR3 consists of 13 residues. This chain's CDR3 is CASRQDRDYGYTF. In DNA form, the CDR3 reads TGTGCCAGCAGACAAGACAGGGACTATGGCTACACCTTC.

Details on this clone: Compared with germline, one end of the junction differs, possibly owing to a read error. The V and J genes are TRBV2 and TRBJ1-5, with 7 bases lining up with TRBD1. The CDR3 sequence is 14 residues long. Germline V gene lookup returns CDR1 SNHLY and CDR2 FYNNEI. CDR3 nucleotides: TGTGCCAGTAGTGGGGGACAGTTTAATCAGCCCCAGCATTTT. Encoded protein: CASSGGQFNQPQHF.

The chain carries TRBV7-9 and TRBJ2-7, with no clear D. The germline V gene has CDR1 SEHNR and CDR2 FQNEAQ (reference sequence). This CDR3 is 13 amino acids long. V dropped 4 bases and J dropped 6 bases, with 13 bases sitting between them. CDR3 amino acids: CASSSKGLSEQYF. CDR3 nucleotides: TGTGCCAGCAGCTCCAAGGGCTTAAGCGAGCAGTACTTC.

This clone has only one observation. The chain has TRBV2 and TRBJ2-2; D possibly corresponds to TRBD1 (5 bases). Germline values: CDR1 SNHLY, CDR2 FYNNEI. The germline V and J ends were trimmed by 4 bases and 0 bases, with 9 bases remaining between them. CDR3 length equals 15 residues. CDR3 region: CASSGDSTNTGELFF. DNA for the CDR3: TGTGCCAGCAGTGGAGACAGTACGAACACCGGGGAGCTGTTTTTT.